The T cell receptor beta chain under discussion was sequenced for a study of OX40 agonist ivuxolimab in advanced cancers. About the research overall: The patients' treatment was ivuxolimab, an agonistic anti-OX40 (CD134) antibody. General study points: Low normalized T-cell clonal expansion was also seen in some nonresponders. CD4+ and CD8+ blood T cells expanded clonally by week 6 at 0.1 to 3.0 mg/kg.

The germline V gene has CDR1 SNHLY and CDR2 FYNNEI. The CDR3 runs 12 residues. Data came from immunoSEQ multiplex PCR; TCRdb stores just in-frame clones and leaves some out. The repertoire holds tens of thousands of clones, with roughly 80% as singletons. On this clone: Antigen: not known.

Blood specimens came from baseline, cycle 4 day 1, and cycle 7 day 1. This receptor was identified in an adult with an advanced solid tumor such as melanoma, head and neck, liver or kidney cancer. This chain links TRBV2 with TRBJ2-5, with TRBD2 matching 7 bases. This specimen consisted of CD4+ or CD8+ T cells sorted from blood, obtained in a trial of the OX40 agonist ivuxolimab. The CDR3 DNA sequence: TGTGGGGGAGGGGCGGGAAAAGAGACCCAGTACTTC. It is translated as CGGGAGKETQYF. Combining the CDR3 with reference TRBV2 and TRBJ2-5 gives the whole variable domain EPEVTQTPSHQVTQMGQEVILRCVPISNHLYFYWYRQILGQKVEFLVSFYNNEISEKSEIFDDQFSVERPDGSNFTLKIRSTKLEDSAMYFCGGGAGKETQYFGPGTRLLVL.